This T cell receptor (beta chain) was identified during a study of blood T cell repertoires in COVID-19. Background on the study: There were acute and convalescent COVID-19 samples, and they came from the United States, Italy and Spain. Sample material is recorded as cDNA or gDNA derived from T cells, B-cell-depleted T cells, or PBMCs.

Per the original data handling: For nucleated cells, counts were estimated from reference gene primer amplification. The protocol was immunoSEQ multiplex PCR, while the TCRdb copy is restricted to in-frame clones and leaves out a portion. The V and J calls and clone size come from that table; D and trimming were worked out from the DNA. In the table there are 70,000 to 100,000 clones, about 80% of which are singletons. This sequence originates from a woman aged 50 to 60 with acute or convalescent COVID-19. Sequences were obtained from peripheral blood.

Here the CDR3 reads CASRNRGRLSGNTIYF. CDR3 nucleotides: TGTGCCAGCAGGAACAGGGGGCGCTTAAGTGGAAACACCATATATTTT. The V and J genes are TRBV28 and TRBJ1-3; the match to TRBD1 covers 9 bases. CDR1 is MDHEN, CDR2 SYDVKM, per germline. The CDR3 runs 16 residues. V trimming: 6 bases; J trimming: 3 bases; junction bases outside the gene matches: 9.